This passage covers 8 T cell receptor beta chains from one sample sequenced in a study of neurological immune-mediated disorders. TCRdb passed the 5' RACE reads through MiXCR, listing each CDR3 protein once. The sample lists tens of thousands of distinct CDR3 sequences, 17% seen once, with 15% to 17% in the top ten. The sample consisted of PBMCs. The receptors come from a middle-aged woman in good health.

This clonotype showed up many times. J is TRBJ1-2 and V is TRBV30; possible D gene TRBD1, 6 bases. The CDR3 totals 11 residues. Per germline, CDR1 GTSNPN and CDR2 SVGIG (reference sequence). V was shortened by 5 bases and J by 5 bases, with 9 bases between the two germline ends. As DNA, the CDR3 is TGTGCCTGGGACACAGGGTATGGCTACACCTTC. Translating gives CAWDTGYGYTF.

This clonotype has at least ten counts. The J gene is TRBJ1-1, the V gene TRBV10-3; D not resolved. The V end lost 9 bases, the J end lost 5 bases, and 19 bases lay between the germline ends. Germline values: CDR1 ENHRY, CDR2 SYGVKD. This CDR3 is built from 14 residues. The CDR3 nucleotides are TGTGCCATTATCGAAGAGTTGGGGAGGACTGAAGCTTTCTTT. Encoded protein: CAIIEELGRTEAFF.

A remark on this clonotype: The junction differs from germline at one of its ends, possibly a read error. The chain joins TRBV6-5 to TRBJ2-5, with TRBD2 matching over 11 bases. Germline V gene data show CDR1 as MNHEY and CDR2 as SVGAGI. The CDR3 length is 17 residues. For the CDR3, the DNA is TGTGCCAGCAGTTGGGGTGGGCTAGCGGGGGGACAAGAGAACCAGTACTTC. Translation gives CASSWGGLAGGQENQYF.

Worth noting for this clonotype: This may be a read error, as it is one base from a much larger clone. This chain links TRBV27 with TRBJ2-7; weak D call: TRBD2 (6 bases). Germline V gene sequence: CDR1 MNHEY, CDR2 SMNVEV (reference sequence). V lost 2 bases, J lost 5 bases, and 19 bases lay in between. The CDR3 extends over 16 amino acids. The CDR3: CASSLKGARTMDEQYF. The CDR3 nucleotides read TGTGCCAGCAGTTTAAAAGGGGCACGGACTATGGACGAGCAGTACTTC.

This clonotype was seen repeatedly, ten times or more. The rearrangement joins TRBV6-1 to TRBJ2-7; D unclear. Trimming removed 6 bases from V and 4 bases from J, with 13 bases in between. CDR3 length: 13 amino acids. Per germline, CDR1 MNHNS and CDR2 SASEGT. The CDR3 loop reads CASSASDNYEQYV. CDR3 coding DNA: TGTGCCAGCAGCGCCTCAGATAATTACGAGCAGTACGTC.

This clonotype was counted at least ten times. The chain combines TRBV12-3 or TRBV12-4 with TRBJ1-4; the D is unclear. V lost 8 bases and J 12 bases, leaving 16 bases between the germline ends. The CDR3 covers 12 residues. CDR3 in DNA: TGTGCCAGCTCCGGACGAGGTGGGGAACTGTTTTTT. Translating it yields CASSGRGGELFF.

This clonotype has at least ten counts. The chain is built from TRBV5-1 and TRBJ2-3; D remains unclear. Germline V gene sequence: CDR1 SGHRS, CDR2 YFSETQ. V lost 5 bases to trimming and J lost 2 bases, with 12 bases between them. This CDR3 spans 14 amino acids. CDR3 DNA sequence: TGCGCCAGCAGGACGGACGCTGTCACAGATACGCAGTATTTT. Translating it yields CASRTDAVTDTQYF. Supplemented by reference TRBV5-1 and TRBJ2-3, the full variable domain reads KAGVTQTPRYLIKTRGQQVTLSCSPISGHRSVSWYQQTPGQGLQFLFEYFSETQRNKGNFPGRFSGRQFSNSRSEMNVSTLELGDSALYLCASRTDAVTDTQYFGPGTRLTVL.

As concerns this clonotype: The junction does not match germline at one end; this may be a read error. The gene calls are TRBV2 and TRBJ2-3; D may match TRBD1 or TRBD2 (5 bases each). This CDR3 is built from 14 residues. Germline loops: CDR1 SNHLY, CDR2 FYNNEI. The CDR3 reads CASTAWGSADTQYF. The DNA of the CDR3 is TGTGCTAGCACCGCTTGGGGGAGCGCAGATACGCAGTATTTT.